This T cell receptor beta chain was sequenced for a study of cytomegalovirus exposure and HLA in healthy donors. Sequenced by immunoSEQ multiplex PCR; TCRdb stores in-frame clones only, minus some. Of approximately 98,000 clones listed, around 85% are singletons. Study-level results: According to the study, around 180 TCR beta chains were cytomegalovirus-associated. Reportedly, diagnosis of cytomegalovirus status by the classifier showed high specificity and sensitivity. Subsequent analysis showed first-cohort TCR clusters tending to co-occur in over a hundred validation repertoires.

Trimming removed 4 bases from V and 4 bases from J; junction bases left unmatched: 11. The CDR3 totals 17 residues. Germline-derived CDR1 and CDR2 are MNHEY and SMNVEV (reference sequence). The donors were members of the roughly 120-subject validation cohort (separate from the approximately 670-subject first cohort). About this clone: Its specificity is unknown.

Sequencing input: PBMCs. This chain links TRBV27 with TRBJ1-2, with TRBD1 matching 11 bases. This TCR derives from a woman in her late teens or twenties in good health and CMV-seronegative. In nucleotides, the CDR3 is TGTGCCAGCAGTTCCGGGACAGGGGGTTCCGACCTCTATGGCTACACCTTC. Its translation is CASSSGTGGSDLYGYTF.